This TCR beta chain was recovered during a study of blood T cell repertoires in COVID-19. Study background: T cells, B-cell-depleted T cells, or PBMCs supplied cDNA or gDNA.

As originally analysed: How many nucleated cells were present was estimated from reference gene primer amplification. Using immunoSEQ multiplex PCR, the repertoire was profiled, and TCRdb retains in-frame clones only, with some absent. V, J and clone size were drawn from that table, and D and trimming were deduced from the DNA. The data contain some 130,000 clones, around 89% of them singletons. V shed 4 bases, J shed 11 bases, and the junction held 9 bases outside the gene matches. CDR3 size: 14 residues. Germline V gene sequence: CDR1 SGHRS, CDR2 YFSETQ. Input material: peripheral blood. The chain carries TRBV5-1 and TRBJ2-2; TRBD2 aligns across 9 bases. The receptor comes from a man aged 50-60 years with acute or convalescent COVID-19. CDR3 sequence (DNA): TGCGCCAGCAGCCCCGGTGCTAGCGGGGTAGAGCTGTTTTTT. Encoded protein: CASSPGASGVELFF.